This T cell receptor (beta chain) derives from a study of control samples from healthy donors and cancer patients. With V trimmed by 8 bases and J by 1 base, 8 bases remained unmatched. The CDR3 sequence is 14 residues long. The germline V gene has CDR1 SGHRS and CDR2 YFSETQ. Measured with immunoSEQ multiplex PCR; TCRdb has only the in-frame clones, and not every one. The sample contains about 110,000 clones, approximately 87% of which appear only once. This sequence originates from a woman aged 55-75 years with lung cancer. Material: PBMCs. The chain has TRBV5-1 and TRBJ1-1, with 7 bases matching TRBD1. CDR3 bases: TGCGCCAGTAGAGGACAGGCGACGAACACTGAAGCTTTCTTT. This gives the protein CASRGQATNTEAFF.